The 18 T cell receptor beta chains in this list originate from one sample, sequenced in a study of cytomegalovirus exposure and HLA in healthy donors. The PCR contained 60 Vbeta and 13 Jbeta primers. Data came from immunoSEQ multiplex PCR; TCRdb stores just in-frame clones and leaves some out. Here the sample spans about 160,000 clones, 75% to 80% being singletons. Sequencing was performed on PBMCs. These receptors were taken from a woman aged 45-65 years in good health and CMV-seropositive.

The chain is built from TRBV19 and TRBJ1-4; 7 positions match TRBD1. CDR3 length equals 14 residues. Germline V gene data show CDR1 as LNHDA and CDR2 as SQIVND (reference sequence). V lost 3 bases and J lost 4; bases outside the gene matches: 2. Here the CDR3 reads CASSMWDSNEKLFF. In nucleotides, the CDR3 is TGTGCCAGTAGTATGTGGGACAGTAATGAAAAACTGTTTTTT.

The V gene is TRBV5-4, the J gene TRBJ2-3; 9 bases are shared with TRBD1. CDR1 SGHNT and CDR2 YYREEE come from the germline V gene (reference sequence). The CDR3 totals 17 residues. With 2 bases clipped from V and 2 bases from J, the junction kept 9 bases outside the gene matches. CDR3 protein: CASSFPPRDRATDTQYF. The CDR3 DNA is TGTGCCAGCAGCTTTCCTCCCCGGGACAGGGCCACAGATACGCAGTATTTT.

The chain joins TRBV21-1 to TRBJ1-2; TRBD1 is taken as the D call from the table, unchecked against the DNA. TRBV21-1 represents a pseudogene. This CDR3 has 14 amino acids. CDR3 DNA: TGTGCCAGCACTAATGACAGGGCTAACTATGGCTACACCTTC. It encodes CASTNDRANYGYTF.

This chain uses TRBV7-2 with TRBJ1-5, with 10 positions matching TRBD1. V dropped 5 bases and J dropped 7; count of bases not matched to a gene: 17. CDR1 SGHTA and CDR2 FQGNSA come from the germline V gene. The CDR3 is 18 amino acids. The CDR3: CASSKSPGTGASGQPQHF. The CDR3 region has the DNA TGTGCCAGCAGCAAGAGTCCCGGGACAGGGGCCAGTGGACAGCCCCAGCATTTT.

This sequence joins TRBV10-3 and TRBJ2-5; TRBD1 might be the D (6 bases). The CDR3 consists of 14 residues. Germline CDR1 and CDR2: ENHRY and SYGVKD. Deletions cut 4 bases from V and 5 bases from J, with 14 bases between. CDR3 residues: CAISVTGDGETQYF. The CDR3 nucleotides are TGTGCCATCAGTGTGACAGGTGATGGGGAGACCCAGTACTTC.

This rearrangement joins TRBV6-1 to TRBJ1-2, with D perhaps TRBD1 (5 bases). With 7 bases removed from V and 4 bases from J, the gap between germline ends came to 13 bases. This CDR3 contains 13 residues. CDR1 MNHNS and CDR2 SASEGT come from the germline V gene. CDR3 protein: CASTPDMIYGYTF. The CDR3 nucleotides read TGTGCCAGCACTCCGGACATGATCTATGGCTACACCTTC.

The V gene is TRBV5-1, the J gene TRBJ2-3; 11 nucleotides align to TRBD1. Germline CDR1 is SGHRS and CDR2 is YFSETQ. The CDR3 loop spans 13 amino acids. V dropped 4 bases and J dropped 8; count of bases not matched to a gene: 3. The CDR3 DNA reads TGCGCCAGCAGCAGGGACAGGGGGGTTACGCAGTATTTT. It translates to CASSRDRGVTQYF.

This clone was seen a handful of times. The chain is built from TRBV2 and TRBJ2-7; the D gene is possibly TRBD2 (5 bases). The V end was cut by 6 bases, the J end by 1 base, with 7 bases between. The CDR3 spans 12 residues. Germline CDR1 and CDR2: SNHLY and FYNNEI. CDR3: CASSRESYEQYF. The CDR3 nucleotides are TGTGCCAGCAGCCGGGAATCCTACGAGCAGTACTTC.

The chain is built from TRBV4-1 and TRBJ2-5; D ambiguous. Germline V lookup: CDR1 MGHRA, CDR2 YSYEKL. The CDR3 has 14 amino acids. V lost 1 base, J lost 5 bases, and 11 bases lay in between. The CDR3 sequence is CASSQVSSGETQYF. The CDR3 DNA reads TGCGCCAGCAGCCAAGTCTCTAGTGGCGAGACCCAGTACTTC.

A single count supports this clone. V gene TRBV19 combines with J gene TRBJ1-5; D is ambiguous. This CDR3 has 11 residues. CDR1 and CDR2 from the germline V gene are LNHDA and SQIVND (reference sequence). Deletions cut 4 bases from V and 12 bases from J, with 10 bases between. The CDR3 loop is CASSSWQDQHF. CDR3 in DNA: TGTGCCAGTAGTAGCTGGCAGGACCAGCATTTT.

The chain links TRBV7-9 to TRBJ2-7; 7 bases line up with TRBD1. Germline trimming cut 5 bases from V and 2 bases from J; bases unmatched to any gene: 6. This CDR3 is built from 14 residues. From germline, CDR1 is SEHNR and CDR2 FQNEAQ (reference sequence). The CDR3 bases are TGTGCCAGCAGCCGAGGACAGGATACCTACGAGCAGTACTTC. Its translation is CASSRGQDTYEQYF.

The chain couples TRBV7-8 to TRBJ2-1; D remains ambiguous. Trimming shortened V by 1 base and J by 6 bases, and 10 bases separated the two germline ends. The CDR3 consists of 14 residues. Germline values: CDR1 SGHVS, CDR2 FQNEAQ. The CDR3 is CASSLVDWPNEQFF. DNA of the CDR3: TGTGCCAGCAGCTTAGTCGATTGGCCCAATGAGCAGTTCTTC.

The chain links TRBV19 to TRBJ2-2; 7 bases agree with TRBD2. Looked up from germline, CDR1 is LNHDA and CDR2 is SQIVND (reference sequence). The CDR3 covers 16 residues. V shed 0 bases and J 7 bases; nucleotides not matched to a gene: 8. The CDR3 nucleotides are TGTGCCAGTAGTATAGATCGGACTAGACGGTACGGGGAGCTGTTTTTT. Its protein is CASSIDRTRRYGELFF.

The gene calls are TRBV19 and TRBJ2-2; 8 nucleotides match TRBD1. The CDR3 has 14 amino acids. V lost 7 bases, J lost 4 bases, and 5 bases stayed unmatched. CDR1 and CDR2 from the germline V gene are LNHDA and SQIVND (reference sequence). The CDR3 loop reads CASKPGQATGELFF. CDR3 coding DNA: TGTGCCAGTAAGCCGGGACAGGCCACCGGGGAGCTGTTTTTT.

This clone was observed a few times. The CDR3 loop is CASSPSTGPGTEAFF. The CDR3 nucleotides are TGTGCCAGCAGCCCATCTACAGGGCCTGGGACTGAAGCTTTCTTT. The V call is TRBV11-2, the J call TRBJ1-1; D possibly corresponds to TRBD1 (6 bases). CDR3 length: 15 amino acids. Germline V gene data show CDR1 as SGHAT and CDR2 as FQNNGV. V was shortened by 5 bases and J by 5 bases, with 18 bases between the two germline ends.

This clone has just a few counts. V and J are TRBV9 and TRBJ2-1, with 16 bases identical to TRBD2. The CDR3 length is 16 residues. J gave up 10 bases and V 2 bases, and 6 bases lay outside the gene matches. Germline CDR1 SGDLS, CDR2 YYNGEE. DNA for the CDR3: TGTGCCAGCAGCGTGGGACTAGCGGGGGGGCCAGGAGAGCAGTTCTTC. Amino acid sequence: CASSVGLAGGPGEQFF.

The V and J genes are TRBV5-5 and TRBJ2-1; 7 bases line up with TRBD1. Losses at the gene ends were 4 bases for V and 7 bases for J; bases not matched to a gene: 11. The CDR3 is 15 residues long. Germline V lookup: CDR1 SGHKS, CDR2 YYEKEE (reference sequence). CDR3 in DNA: TGTGCCAGCAGCCGCGAGACAGGGCGAAGTAATGAGCAGTTCTTC. It specifies CASSRETGRSNEQFF.

This chain joins TRBV18 and TRBJ2-1, with TRBD2 matching 8 bases. This CDR3 is built from 14 residues. The V segment lost 4 bases and the J segment 7 bases; nucleotides outside the gene matches: 6. Germline V gene sequence: CDR1 KGHSH, CDR2 LQKENI. The CDR3 is CASSQPGGQNEQFF. CDR3 nucleotides: TGTGCCAGCTCACAACCGGGGGGGCAAAATGAGCAGTTCTTC.